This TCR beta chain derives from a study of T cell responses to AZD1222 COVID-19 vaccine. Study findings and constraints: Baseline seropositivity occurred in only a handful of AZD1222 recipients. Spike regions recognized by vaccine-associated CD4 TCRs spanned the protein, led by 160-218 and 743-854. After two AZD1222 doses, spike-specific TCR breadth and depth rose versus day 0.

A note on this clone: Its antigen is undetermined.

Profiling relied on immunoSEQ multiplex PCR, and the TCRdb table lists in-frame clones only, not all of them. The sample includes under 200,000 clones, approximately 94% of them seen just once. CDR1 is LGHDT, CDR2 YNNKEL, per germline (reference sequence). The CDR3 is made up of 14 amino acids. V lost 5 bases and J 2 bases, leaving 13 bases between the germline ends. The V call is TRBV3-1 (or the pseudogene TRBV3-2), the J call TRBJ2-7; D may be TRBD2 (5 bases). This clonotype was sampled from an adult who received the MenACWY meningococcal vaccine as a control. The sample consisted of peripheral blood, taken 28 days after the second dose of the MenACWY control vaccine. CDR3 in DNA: TGTGCCAGCAGCGCCACAGCGGCAGCCTACGAGCAGTACTTC. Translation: CASSATAAAYEQYF.